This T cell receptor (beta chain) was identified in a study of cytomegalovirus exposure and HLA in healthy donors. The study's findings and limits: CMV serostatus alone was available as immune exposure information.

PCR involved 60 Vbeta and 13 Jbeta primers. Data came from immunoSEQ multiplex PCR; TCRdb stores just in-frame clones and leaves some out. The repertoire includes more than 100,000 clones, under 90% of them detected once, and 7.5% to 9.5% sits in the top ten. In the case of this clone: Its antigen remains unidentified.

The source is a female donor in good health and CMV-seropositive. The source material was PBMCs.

CDR3 in DNA: TGCGCCAGCAGTCGAGGACAGAGTTACGAGCAGTACTTC. Translation: CASSRGQSYEQYF. V usage is TRBV5-1 and J usage is TRBJ2-7; tentatively, D is TRBD1 (6 bases). Trimming took off 5 bases at V and 4 bases at J, with 13 bases between the two ends. The germline CDR1 and CDR2 sequences are SGHRS and YFSETQ. The CDR3 extends over 13 amino acids. Using reference TRBV5-1 and TRBJ2-7 for the parts outside the CDR3, the full variable domain is KAGVTQTPRYLIKTRGQQVTLSCSPISGHRSVSWYQQTPGQGLQFLFEYFSETQRNKGNFPGRFSGRQFSNSRSEMNVSTLELGDSALYLCASSRGQSYEQYFGPGTRLTVT.